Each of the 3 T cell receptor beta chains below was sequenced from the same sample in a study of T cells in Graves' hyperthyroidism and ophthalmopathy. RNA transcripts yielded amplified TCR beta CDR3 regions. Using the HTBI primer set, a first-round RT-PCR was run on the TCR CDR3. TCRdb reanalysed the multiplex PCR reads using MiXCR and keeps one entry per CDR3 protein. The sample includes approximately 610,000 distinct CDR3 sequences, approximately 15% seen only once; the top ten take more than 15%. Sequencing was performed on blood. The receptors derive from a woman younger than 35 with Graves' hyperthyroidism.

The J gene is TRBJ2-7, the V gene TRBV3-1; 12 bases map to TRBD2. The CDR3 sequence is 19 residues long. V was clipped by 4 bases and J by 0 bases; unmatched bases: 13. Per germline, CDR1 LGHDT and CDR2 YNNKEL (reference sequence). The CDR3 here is CASSPHPLGLAGPSYEQYF. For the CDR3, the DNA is TGTGCCAGCAGCCCCCACCCCCTCGGACTAGCGGGGCCCTCCTACGAGCAGTACTTC.

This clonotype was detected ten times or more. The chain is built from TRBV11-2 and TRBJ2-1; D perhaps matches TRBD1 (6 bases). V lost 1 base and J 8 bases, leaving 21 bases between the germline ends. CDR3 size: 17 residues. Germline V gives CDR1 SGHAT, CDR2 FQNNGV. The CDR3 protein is CASSLAGYEQGFDEQFF. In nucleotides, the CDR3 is TGTGCCAGCAGCTTAGCTGGGTATGAGCAGGGGTTCGATGAGCAGTTCTTC.

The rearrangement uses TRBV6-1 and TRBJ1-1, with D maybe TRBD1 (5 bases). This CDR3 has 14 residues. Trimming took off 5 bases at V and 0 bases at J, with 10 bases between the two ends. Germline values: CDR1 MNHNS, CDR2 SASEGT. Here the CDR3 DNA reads TGTGCCAGCAGTCCCGTGACAGTGAACACTGAAGCTTTCTTT. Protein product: CASSPVTVNTEAFF.